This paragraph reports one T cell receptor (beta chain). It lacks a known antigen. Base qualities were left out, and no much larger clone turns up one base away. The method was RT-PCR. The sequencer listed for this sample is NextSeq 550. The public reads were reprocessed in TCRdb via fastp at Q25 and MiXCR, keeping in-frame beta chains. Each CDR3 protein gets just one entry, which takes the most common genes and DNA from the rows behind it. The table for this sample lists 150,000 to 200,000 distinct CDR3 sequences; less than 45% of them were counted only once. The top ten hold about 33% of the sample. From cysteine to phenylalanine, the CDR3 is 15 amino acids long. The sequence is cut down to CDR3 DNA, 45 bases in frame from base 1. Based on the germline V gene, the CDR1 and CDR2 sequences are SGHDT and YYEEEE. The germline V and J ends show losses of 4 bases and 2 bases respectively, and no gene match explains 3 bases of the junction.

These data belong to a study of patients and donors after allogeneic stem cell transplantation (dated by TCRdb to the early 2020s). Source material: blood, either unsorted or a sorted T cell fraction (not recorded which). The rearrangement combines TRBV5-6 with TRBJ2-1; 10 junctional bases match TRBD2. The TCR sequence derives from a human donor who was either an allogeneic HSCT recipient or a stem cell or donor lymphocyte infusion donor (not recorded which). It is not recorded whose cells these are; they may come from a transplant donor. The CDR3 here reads CASSRTSGTYNEQFF. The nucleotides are TGTGCCAGCAGCCGTACTAGCGGGACCTACAATGAGCAGTTCTTC. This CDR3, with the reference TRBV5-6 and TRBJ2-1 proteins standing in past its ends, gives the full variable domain DAGVTQSPTHLIKTRGQQVTLRCSPKSGHDTVSWYQQALGQGPQFIFQYYEEEERQRGNFPDRFSGHQFPNYSSELNVNALLLGDSALYLCASSRTSGTYNEQFFGPGTRLTVL.